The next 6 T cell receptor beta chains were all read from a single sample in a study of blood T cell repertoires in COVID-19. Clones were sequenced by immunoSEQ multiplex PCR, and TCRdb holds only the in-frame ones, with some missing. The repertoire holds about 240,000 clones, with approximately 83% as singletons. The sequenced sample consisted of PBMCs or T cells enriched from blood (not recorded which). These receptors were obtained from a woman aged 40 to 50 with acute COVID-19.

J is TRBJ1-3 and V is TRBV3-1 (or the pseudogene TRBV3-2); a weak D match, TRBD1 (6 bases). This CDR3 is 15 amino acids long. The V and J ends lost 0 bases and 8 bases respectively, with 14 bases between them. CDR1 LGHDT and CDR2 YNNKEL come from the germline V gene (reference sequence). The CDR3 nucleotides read TGTGCCAGCAGCCAAGAAGGTACTGGGGGCCACACCATATATTTT. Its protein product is CASSQEGTGGHTIYF.

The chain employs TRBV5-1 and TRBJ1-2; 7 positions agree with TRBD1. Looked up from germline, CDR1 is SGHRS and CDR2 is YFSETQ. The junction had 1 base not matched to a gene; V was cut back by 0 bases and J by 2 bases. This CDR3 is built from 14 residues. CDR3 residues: CASSLGGGNYGYTF. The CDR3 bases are TGCGCCAGCAGCTTGGGAGGGGGCAACTATGGCTACACCTTC.

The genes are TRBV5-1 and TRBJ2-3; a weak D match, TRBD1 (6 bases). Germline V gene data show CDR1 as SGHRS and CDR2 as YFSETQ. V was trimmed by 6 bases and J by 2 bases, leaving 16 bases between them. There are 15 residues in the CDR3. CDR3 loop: CASTQGGQFTDTQYF. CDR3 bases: TGCGCCAGCACCCAGGGTGGACAGTTCACAGATACGCAGTATTTT.

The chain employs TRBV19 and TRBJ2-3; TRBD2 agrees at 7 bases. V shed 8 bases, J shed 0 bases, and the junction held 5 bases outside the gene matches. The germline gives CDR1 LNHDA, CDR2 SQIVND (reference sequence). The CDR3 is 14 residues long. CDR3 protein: CASALGGSTDTQYF. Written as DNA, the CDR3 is TGTGCCAGTGCCCTGGGGGGGAGCACAGATACGCAGTATTTT. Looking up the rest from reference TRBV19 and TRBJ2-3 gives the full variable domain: DGGITQSPKYLFRKEGQNVTLSCEQNLNHDAMYWYRQDPGQGLRLIYYSQIVNDFQKGDIAEGYSVSREKKESFPLTVTSAQKNPTAFYLCASALGGSTDTQYFGPGTRLTVL.

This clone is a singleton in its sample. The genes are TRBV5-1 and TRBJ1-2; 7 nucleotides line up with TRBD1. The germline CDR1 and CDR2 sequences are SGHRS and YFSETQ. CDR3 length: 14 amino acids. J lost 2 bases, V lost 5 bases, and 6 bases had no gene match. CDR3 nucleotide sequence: TGCGCCAGCAGTTCCACAGGGGAAAACTATGGCTACACCTTC. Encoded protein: CASSSTGENYGYTF. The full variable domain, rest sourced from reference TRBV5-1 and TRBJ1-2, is KAGVTQTPRYLIKTRGQQVTLSCSPISGHRSVSWYQQTPGQGLQFLFEYFSETQRNKGNFPGRFSGRQFSNSRSEMNVSTLELGDSALYLCASSSTGENYGYTFGSGTRLTVV.

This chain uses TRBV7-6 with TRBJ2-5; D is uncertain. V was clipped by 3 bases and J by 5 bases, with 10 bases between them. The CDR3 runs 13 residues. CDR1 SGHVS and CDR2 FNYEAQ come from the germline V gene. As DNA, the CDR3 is TGTGCCAGCAGCTTCCGAGGCTACGAGACCCAGTACTTC. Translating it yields CASSFRGYETQYF.